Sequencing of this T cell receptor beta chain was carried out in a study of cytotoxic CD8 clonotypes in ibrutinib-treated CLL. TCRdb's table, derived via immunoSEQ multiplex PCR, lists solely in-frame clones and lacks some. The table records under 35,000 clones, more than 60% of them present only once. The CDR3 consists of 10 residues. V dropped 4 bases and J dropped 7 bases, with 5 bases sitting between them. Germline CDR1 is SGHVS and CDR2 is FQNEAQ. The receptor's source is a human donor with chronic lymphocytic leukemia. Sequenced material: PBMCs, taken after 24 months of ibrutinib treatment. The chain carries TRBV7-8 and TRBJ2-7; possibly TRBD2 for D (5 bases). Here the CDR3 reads CASSSGEQYF. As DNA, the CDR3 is TGTGCCAGCAGCTCGGGGGAGCAGTACTTC.